Listed here are 24 T cell receptor beta chains from one sample, sequenced in a study of blood T cell repertoires in COVID-19. Assay used: immunoSEQ multiplex PCR; TCRdb lists only in-frame clones, some missing. Of under 150,000 clones in the sample, about 88% were seen once. Sequenced input: PBMCs or T cells enriched from blood (not recorded which). The source of these receptors is a man in his forties with acute COVID-19.

This chain uses TRBV24-1 with TRBJ2-7; 8 bases map to TRBD2. CDR3 length equals 14 residues. The V and J ends lost 5 bases and 3 bases, in that order; junction bases with no gene match: 5. The germline V gene encodes CDR1 KGHDR and CDR2 SFDVKD. In nucleotides, the CDR3 is TGTGCCACCAGTGGGGGACTAGGGGACTACGAGCAGTACTTC. Its protein is CATSGGLGDYEQYF.

The chain joins TRBV9 to TRBJ1-2; 8 nucleotides align to TRBD1. The germline V gene has CDR1 SGDLS and CDR2 YYNGEE. V gave up 4 bases and J gave up 3 bases; unmatched junction bases: 2. The CDR3 has 13 residues. CDR3 loop: CASSLGQDYGYTF. As DNA, the CDR3 is TGTGCCAGCAGCTTGGGACAGGACTATGGCTACACCTTC.

J is TRBJ2-7 and V is TRBV5-6, with 14 bases identical to TRBD2. CDR1 is SGHDT, CDR2 YYEEEE, per germline. With V trimmed by 4 bases and J by 7 bases, 4 bases remained unmatched. The CDR3 is made up of 14 amino acids. The CDR3 is CASSRLAGGHEQYF. CDR3 sequence (DNA): TGTGCCAGCAGCAGACTAGCGGGGGGGCATGAGCAGTACTTC.

This rearrangement joins TRBV29-1 to TRBJ1-4; D unresolved. This CDR3 contains 11 residues. CDR1 and CDR2 (germline): SQVTM, ANQGSEA. V was pared by 6 bases and J by 2 bases, with 4 bases between. As DNA, the CDR3 is TGCAGCGTCCTTACTAATGAAAAACTGTTTTTT. It encodes CSVLTNEKLFF. The complete variable domain, with remaining parts taken from reference TRBV29-1 and TRBJ1-4, reads SAVISQKPSRDICQRGTSLTIQCQVDSQVTMMFWYRQQPGQSLTLIATANQGSEATYESGFVIDKFPISRPNLTFSTLTVSNMSPEDSSIYLCSVLTNEKLFFGSGTQLSVL.

This chain uses TRBV6-5 with TRBJ1-5; D is perhaps TRBD1 (6 bases). V lost 5 bases and J lost 3, with 11 bases in between. Germline loops: CDR1 MNHEY, CDR2 SVGAGI. The CDR3 is made up of 14 amino acids. The CDR3 is CASSPGTINQPQHF. The CDR3 DNA follows: TGTGCCAGCAGTCCCGGGACAATCAATCAGCCCCAGCATTTT.

The gene calls are TRBV7-3 and TRBJ2-5; 7 nucleotides line up with TRBD1. The CDR3 spans 13 residues. Trimming took 5 bases from V and 2 from J; bases not matched to a gene: 2. Germline assignment: CDR1 SGHTA and CDR2 FQGTGA. CDR3 bases: TGTGCCAGCAGCCGGACAGGACAAGAGACCCAGTACTTC. Its translation is CASSRTGQETQYF.

V is TRBV20-1 and J is TRBJ2-7; D not certain. V was shortened by 2 bases and J by 3 bases, with 5 bases between the two germline ends. This CDR3 has 11 amino acids. Germline V gene sequence: CDR1 DFQATT, CDR2 SNEGSKA (reference sequence). CDR3 sequence (DNA): TGCAGTGCTAGAAACAGCTACGAGCAGTACTTC. Amino acid sequence: CSARNSYEQYF.

A single count supports this clone. V is TRBV9 and J is TRBJ2-1; 10 nucleotides align to TRBD2. Germline CDR1 is SGDLS and CDR2 is YYNGEE. This CDR3 spans 15 amino acids. Germline trimming cut 6 bases from V and 4 bases from J; bases unmatched to any gene: 7. The CDR3 protein is CASNLGLAEYNEQFF. CDR3 bases: TGTGCCAGCAATCTCGGACTAGCGGAGTACAATGAGCAGTTCTTC.

This chain uses TRBV11-2 with TRBJ1-1; TRBD1 might be the D (5 bases). V was shortened by 5 bases and J by 1 base, with 8 bases between the two germline ends. Per germline, CDR1 SGHAT and CDR2 FQNNGV. The CDR3 loop spans 13 amino acids. The CDR3: CASSADRNTEAFF. DNA for the CDR3: TGTGCCAGCAGCGCAGACAGGAACACTGAAGCTTTCTTT.

The rearrangement links TRBV30 to TRBJ2-7; D unclear. In germline, CDR1 is GTSNPN, CDR2 SVGIG (reference sequence). Trimming shortened V by 4 bases and J by 3 bases, and 13 bases separated the two germline ends. This CDR3 has 13 amino acids. CDR3 loop: CAWKRAIYYEQYF. CDR3 nucleotide sequence: TGTGCCTGGAAAAGAGCAATTTACTACGAGCAGTACTTC.

This clone was observed a few times. This chain connects TRBV5-4 to TRBJ2-3, with 12 positions matching TRBD2. The V gene's germline CDR1 is SGHNT and CDR2 YYREEE (reference sequence). V trimming: 5 bases; J trimming: 1 base; junction bases outside the gene matches: 5. This CDR3 spans 16 amino acids. CDR3 loop: CASSVGTSGRTDTQYF. For the CDR3, the DNA is TGTGCCAGCAGTGTGGGGACTAGCGGGCGCACAGATACGCAGTATTTT.

This clone was detected only once. The chain combines TRBV29-1 with TRBJ2-7, with a possible D match to TRBD2 (6 bases). CDR1 is SQVTM, CDR2 ANQGSEA, per germline. The V end was cut by 6 bases, the J end by 0 bases, with 9 bases between. This CDR3 has 12 amino acids. The CDR3 sequence is CSVGDFSYEQYF. In DNA form, the CDR3 reads TGCAGCGTCGGGGACTTCTCCTACGAGCAGTACTTC.

V and J are TRBV29-1 and TRBJ1-2; a weak D match, TRBD1 (6 bases). CDR3 length equals 12 residues. Germline V CDR1 and CDR2: SQVTM, ANQGSEA. Trimming shortened V by 8 bases and J by 8 bases, and 18 bases separated the two germline ends. CDR3 sequence: CSSGEPAGGYTF. The CDR3 DNA follows: TGCAGCTCAGGGGAGCCCGCCGGAGGCTACACCTTC.

V gene TRBV19 combines with J gene TRBJ2-7; a weak D match, TRBD2 (6 bases). Trimming stripped 8 bases from V and 3 bases from J, with 20 bases between. Germline V CDR1 and CDR2: LNHDA, SQIVND (reference sequence). The length of the CDR3 is 15 residues. CDR3 DNA sequence: TGTGCCAGTCAGACCGCTGGAGGGAACTTCTACGAGCAGTACTTC. This encodes CASQTAGGNFYEQYF.

CDR3 nucleotide sequence: TGTGCCTGGAGTCCTACTTATGGCTACACCTTC. It is translated as CAWSPTYGYTF. This chain joins TRBV30 and TRBJ1-2, with unresolved D. V was cut by 2 bases and J by 5 bases, with 6 bases left in between. Germline V gene lookup returns CDR1 GTSNPN and CDR2 SVGIG (reference sequence). The length of the CDR3 is 11 residues.

V usage is TRBV5-1 and J usage is TRBJ1-2; TRBD1 aligns across 7 bases. This CDR3 spans 15 amino acids. Germline-derived CDR1 and CDR2 are SGHRS and YFSETQ. V lost 0 bases, J lost 6 bases, and 8 bases stayed unmatched. The CDR3 sequence: CASSLGITGVDGYTF. The CDR3 coding sequence is TGCGCCAGCAGCTTGGGGATTACAGGGGTGGATGGCTACACCTTC.

The V call is TRBV14, the J call TRBJ1-6; TRBD1 agrees at 9 bases. With V trimmed by 2 bases and J by 4 bases, 3 bases remained unmatched. Germline V gives CDR1 SGHDN, CDR2 FVKESK. The CDR3 consists of 16 residues. The CDR3 region has the DNA TGTGCCAGCAGCCAACGGACAGGGGAATATAATTCACCCCTCCACTTT. Translated: CASSQRTGEYNSPLHF.

This chain joins TRBV20-1 and TRBJ1-1; 8 bases line up with TRBD1. Germline-derived CDR1 and CDR2 are DFQATT and SNEGSKA (reference sequence). The CDR3 totals 11 residues. J was trimmed by 7 bases and V by 6 bases; bases with no gene match: 4. This CDR3 is CSAGTGFEAFF. Written as DNA, the CDR3 is TGCAGTGCCGGGACAGGATTTGAAGCTTTCTTT.

The chain has TRBV18 and TRBJ2-7, with TRBD2 matching 8 bases. With 2 bases clipped from V and 7 bases from J, the junction kept 16 bases outside the gene matches. Germline loops: CDR1 KGHSH, CDR2 LQKENI. The CDR3 is 17 amino acids. The CDR3 loop reads CASSPGIGTSGSEEQYF. The CDR3 DNA is TGTGCCAGCTCACCAGGGATCGGTACGAGCGGGAGTGAGGAGCAGTACTTC.

The genes are TRBV11-2 and TRBJ2-2; 12 nucleotides line up with TRBD2. V gave up 5 bases and J gave up 1 base; unmatched junction bases: 11. Germline V gene lookup returns CDR1 SGHAT and CDR2 FQNNGV. The CDR3 runs 19 residues. The CDR3 region has the DNA TGTGCCAGCAGCCCGCCGTTGACTAGCGGGGGCCTGAACACCGGGGAGCTGTTTTTT. Its protein product is CASSPPLTSGGLNTGELFF.

The gene calls are TRBV29-1 and TRBJ1-3; possibly TRBD1 for D (5 bases). This CDR3 has 12 residues. Trimming left V 6 bases short and J 4 bases short, with 10 bases between. CDR1 and CDR2 from the germline V gene are SQVTM and ANQGSEA. The CDR3 reads CSVQGAGNTIYF. The CDR3 coding sequence is TGCAGCGTCCAGGGTGCCGGAAACACCATATATTTT. The complete variable domain, with remaining parts taken from reference TRBV29-1 and TRBJ1-3, reads SAVISQKPSRDICQRGTSLTIQCQVDSQVTMMFWYRQQPGQSLTLIATANQGSEATYESGFVIDKFPISRPNLTFSTLTVSNMSPEDSSIYLCSVQGAGNTIYFGEGSWLTVV.

A note on this clone: Other DNA sequences in the same sample also yield this CDR3. The chain recombines TRBV7-9 with TRBJ2-3; tentatively, D is TRBD2 (5 bases). V was shortened by 1 base and J by 0 bases, with 8 bases between the two germline ends. CDR1 is SEHNR, CDR2 FQNEAQ, per germline (reference sequence). The CDR3 runs to 15 residues. The CDR3 coding sequence is TGTGCCAGCAGCTTAGGGGGAGCGAGCACAGATACGCAGTATTTT. As protein: CASSLGGASTDTQYF.

V usage is TRBV2 and J usage is TRBJ2-5; D is unresolved. In germline, CDR1 is SNHLY, CDR2 FYNNEI. The CDR3 loop spans 14 amino acids. The V end lost 2 bases, the J end lost 5 bases, and 12 bases lay between the germline ends. CDR3 DNA sequence: TGTGCCAGCAGTGAATTGTCCCGCGCGGAGACCCAGTACTTC. Translating gives CASSELSRAETQYF.

The V gene is TRBV9, the J gene TRBJ2-7; a possible D gene is TRBD1 (6 bases). Trimming left V 4 bases short and J 6 bases short, with 17 bases between. From germline, CDR1 is SGDLS and CDR2 YYNGEE. This CDR3 is built from 14 residues. CDR3 nucleotide sequence: TGTGCCAGCAGCCCTCTACCCCAGGGGACCGAGCAGTACTTC. Translation gives CASSPLPQGTEQYF.